This T cell receptor beta chain was sequenced during a study of blood T cell repertoires in COVID-19. Study at large: Sites across the United States, Italy and Spain contributed samples from acute and convalescent COVID-19. T cells, B-cell-depleted T cells, or PBMCs supplied cDNA or gDNA.

Trimming took 3 bases from V and 13 from J; bases not matched to a gene: 7. This CDR3 is built from 14 residues. The germline gives CDR1 SEHNR, CDR2 FQNEAQ (reference sequence). Per the original methods: Using reference gene primer amplification, nucleated cell counts were estimated. Assay used: immunoSEQ multiplex PCR; TCRdb lists only in-frame clones, some missing. V and J calls and clone size come straight from that table; D and trimming were deduced from the DNA. The repertoire holds 150,000 to 200,000 clones, with roughly 80% as singletons. This receptor was taken from a woman in her 70s with acute or convalescent COVID-19. Sequencing used peripheral blood. The chain uses TRBV7-9 and TRBJ1-6; 9 bases align to TRBD1. This CDR3 reads CASSFQQGASPLHF. As DNA, the CDR3 is TGTGCCAGCAGCTTTCAACAGGGGGCTTCTCCCCTCCACTTT.